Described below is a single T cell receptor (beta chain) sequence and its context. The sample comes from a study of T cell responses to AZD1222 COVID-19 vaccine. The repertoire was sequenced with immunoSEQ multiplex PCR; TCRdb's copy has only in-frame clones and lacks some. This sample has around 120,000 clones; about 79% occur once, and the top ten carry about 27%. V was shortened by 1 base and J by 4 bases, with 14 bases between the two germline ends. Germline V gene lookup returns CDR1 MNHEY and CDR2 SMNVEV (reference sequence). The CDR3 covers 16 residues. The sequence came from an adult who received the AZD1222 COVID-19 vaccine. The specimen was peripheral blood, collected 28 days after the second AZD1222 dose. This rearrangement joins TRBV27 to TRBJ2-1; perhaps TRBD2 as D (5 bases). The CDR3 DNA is TGTGCCAGCAGTTTATACCCTAGCCCTGGGTACAATGAGCAGTTCTTC. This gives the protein CASSLYPSPGYNEQFF.